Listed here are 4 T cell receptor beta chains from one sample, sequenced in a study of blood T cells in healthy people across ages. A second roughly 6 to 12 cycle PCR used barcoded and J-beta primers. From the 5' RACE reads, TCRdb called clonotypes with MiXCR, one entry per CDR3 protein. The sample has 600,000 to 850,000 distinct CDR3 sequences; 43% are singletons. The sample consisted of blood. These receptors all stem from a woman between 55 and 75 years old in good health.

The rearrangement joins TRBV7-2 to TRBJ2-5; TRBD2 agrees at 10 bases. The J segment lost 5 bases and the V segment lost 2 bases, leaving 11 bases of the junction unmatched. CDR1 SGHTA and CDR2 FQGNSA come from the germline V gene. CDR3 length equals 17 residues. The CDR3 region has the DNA TGTGCCAGCAGCTTAAAGGCTAGCGGGGGCCTTAGGGAGACCCAGTACTTC. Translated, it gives CASSLKASGGLRETQYF.

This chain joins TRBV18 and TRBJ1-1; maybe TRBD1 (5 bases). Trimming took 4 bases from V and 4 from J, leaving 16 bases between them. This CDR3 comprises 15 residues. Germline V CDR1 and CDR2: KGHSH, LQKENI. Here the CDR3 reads CASSQLGRGGTEAFF. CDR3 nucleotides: TGTGCCAGCTCACAGCTCGGGCGCGGGGGCACTGAAGCTTTCTTT.

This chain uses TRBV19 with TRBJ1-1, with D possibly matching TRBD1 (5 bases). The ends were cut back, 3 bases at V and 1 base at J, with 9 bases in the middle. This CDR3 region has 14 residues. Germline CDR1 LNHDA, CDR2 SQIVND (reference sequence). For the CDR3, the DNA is TGTGCCAGTAGTATTCACGGGGCGAACACTGAAGCTTTCTTT. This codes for CASSIHGANTEAFF.

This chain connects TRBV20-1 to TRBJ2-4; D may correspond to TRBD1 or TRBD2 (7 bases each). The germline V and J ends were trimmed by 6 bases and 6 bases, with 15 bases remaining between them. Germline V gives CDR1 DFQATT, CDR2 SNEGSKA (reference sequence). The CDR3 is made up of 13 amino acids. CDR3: CSAPGGAVNIQYF. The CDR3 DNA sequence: TGCAGTGCCCCAGGGGGGGCTGTAAACATTCAGTACTTC.